This entry lists 29 T cell receptor beta chains sequenced from one sample in a study of follicular helper T cells after annual influenza vaccination. Documented time point: 2015-2016 season, 7 days after influenza vaccination. Libraries were prepared by immunoSEQ multiplex PCR; TCRdb keeps only in-frame clonotypes and omits some of them. The sample comprises 6,000 to 7,500 clones, roughly 80% of which are singletons, and roughly 0.58% rests with the top ten. The sequencing used CXCR5- memory CD4+ T cells sorted from blood, collected 7 days after influenza vaccination. Source of these receptors: an adult who received the influenza vaccine.

V usage is TRBV6-1 and J usage is TRBJ1-3; 7 nucleotides line up with TRBD1. V dropped 10 bases and J dropped 7; count of bases not matched to a gene: 16. Per the germline V gene, CDR1 is MNHNS and CDR2 is SASEGT. The CDR3 loop spans 15 amino acids. CDR3 sequence reads: CATPSSSGTVNTIYF. Here the CDR3 DNA reads TGTGCCACCCCCAGTTCCTCCGGGACAGTCAACACCATATATTTT.

The chain uses TRBV14 and TRBJ2-6; D is undetermined. This CDR3 region has 13 residues. Per the germline V gene, CDR1 is SGHDN and CDR2 is FVKESK. V shed 5 bases and J shed 3 bases, with 5 bases lying between them. The CDR3 is CASSVYGANVLTF. CDR3 DNA sequence: TGTGCCAGCAGCGTCTATGGGGCCAACGTCCTGACTTTC.

The CDR3 loop is CASSVSFDEQFF. The CDR3, as DNA: TGTGCCAGCAGCGTAAGTTTCGATGAGCAGTTCTTC. The V gene is TRBV9, the J gene TRBJ2-1; D gene unclear. The CDR3 loop spans 12 amino acids. V lost 1 base and J lost 8, with 7 bases in between. Germline CDR1 reads SGDLS; CDR2 reads YYNGEE. Variable domain in full (rest from reference TRBV9 and TRBJ2-1): DSGVTQTPKHLITATGQRVTLRCSPRSGDLSVYWYQQSLDQGLQFLIQYYNGEERAKGNILERFSAQQFPDLHSELNLSSLELGDSALYFCASSVSFDEQFFGPGTRLTVL.

The CDR3 sequence is CSVEPVNYGYTF. CDR3 bases: TGCAGCGTTGAGCCGGTTAACTATGGCTACACCTTC. The chain recombines TRBV29-1 with TRBJ1-2, with unresolved D. V lost 3 bases and J 1 base, leaving 6 bases between the germline ends. The CDR3 length is 12 residues. Germline-derived CDR1 and CDR2 are SQVTM and ANQGSEA.

V usage is TRBV7-2 and J usage is TRBJ1-5, with TRBD1 as a possible D gene (5 bases). This CDR3 is built from 17 residues. Per the germline V gene, CDR1 is SGHTA and CDR2 is FQGNSA. V was pared by 6 bases and J by 3 bases, with 21 bases between. CDR3 nucleotides: TGTGCCAGCAGTATGCAACCCGAGGGGCGAGCCAATCAGCCCCAGCATTTT. This gives the protein CASSMQPEGRANQPQHF.

This rearrangement joins TRBV2 to TRBJ2-7; the match to TRBD2 covers 11 bases. The CDR3 is 14 residues long. V shed 10 bases, J shed 2 bases, and the junction held 7 bases outside the gene matches. CDR1 SNHLY and CDR2 FYNNEI come from the germline V gene. The chain's CDR3 is CATTGLAGPYEQYF. The CDR3 region has the DNA TGTGCCACTACCGGACTAGCGGGTCCCTACGAGCAGTACTTC. Based on the CDR3 plus reference TRBV2 and TRBJ2-7, the full variable domain is EPEVTQTPSHQVTQMGQEVILRCVPISNHLYFYWYRQILGQKVEFLVSFYNNEISEKSEIFDDQFSVERPDGSNFTLKIRSTKLEDSAMYFCATTGLAGPYEQYFGPGTRLTVT.

The chain employs TRBV5-4 and TRBJ1-6, with TRBD1 matching 7 bases. Germline V gene data show CDR1 as SGHNT and CDR2 as YYREEE (reference sequence). J was trimmed by 0 bases and V by 5 bases; bases with no gene match: 8. The CDR3 is 17 amino acids. The CDR3, as DNA: TGTGCCAGCAGGTCGACAGGGTCGAGCTCCTATAATTCACCCCTCCACTTT. Its translation: CASRSTGSSSYNSPLHF.

The genes are TRBV10-3 and TRBJ1-1; 8 bases fit TRBD1. Trimming at V came to 0 bases and at J to 0 bases, leaving 12 bases not matched to a gene. In germline, CDR1 is ENHRY, CDR2 SYGVKD. The CDR3 is made up of 19 amino acids. CDR3 in amino acids: CAISESAGQGKGMNTEAFF. The CDR3 nucleotides read TGTGCCATCAGTGAGTCCGCAGGACAGGGTAAGGGGATGAACACTGAAGCTTTCTTT.

V gene TRBV19 combines with J gene TRBJ2-5; D uncertain. V was cut by 8 bases and J by 6 bases, with 4 bases left in between. The CDR3 is 9 amino acids. Germline V gene sequence: CDR1 LNHDA, CDR2 SQIVND (reference sequence). The DNA for the CDR3 is TGTGCCAGTGAAAAGACCCAGTACTTC. This translates into CASEKTQYF.

J is TRBJ1-2 and V is TRBV10-1; 9 bases match TRBD1. The CDR3 covers 16 residues. Germline V gene data show CDR1 as WNHNN and CDR2 as SYGVQD (reference sequence). J gave up 3 bases and V 8 bases, and 13 bases lay outside the gene matches. This CDR3 reads CASRSNRGRLYYGYTF. CDR3 DNA sequence: TGCGCCAGCCGATCGAACAGGGGGCGGTTGTACTATGGCTACACCTTC.

This sequence joins TRBV27 and TRBJ2-2; D gene ambiguous. This CDR3 comprises 15 residues. Germline loops: CDR1 MNHEY, CDR2 SMNVEV (reference sequence). V was pared by 6 bases and J by 3 bases, with 14 bases between. The CDR3 sequence is CASRQGRPDTGELFF. The CDR3 DNA follows: TGTGCCAGCAGACAAGGGCGACCGGACACCGGGGAGCTGTTTTTT.

This rearrangement joins TRBV14 to TRBJ2-1; TRBD1 agrees at 8 bases. With 4 bases clipped from V and 9 bases from J, the junction kept 8 bases outside the gene matches. CDR3 length equals 14 residues. Per germline, CDR1 SGHDN and CDR2 FVKESK. The DNA of the CDR3 is TGTGCCAGCAGCCGAGCTATACAGGGGGGTGAGCAGTTCTTC. Residues: CASSRAIQGGEQFF.

The chain is built from TRBV28 and TRBJ2-1; no clear D gene. Germline CDR1 MDHEN, CDR2 SYDVKM. Trimming removed 7 bases from V and 0 bases from J, with 10 bases in between. The CDR3 has 14 residues. The CDR3 DNA reads as TGTGCCAGCAAACCTACGAGCTCCTACAATGAGCAGTTCTTC. Protein sequence: CASKPTSSYNEQFF.

This chain joins TRBV10-3 and TRBJ1-5; the D gene is possibly TRBD1 (5 bases). Trimming took off 3 bases at V and 1 base at J, with 13 bases between the two ends. CDR3 length: 16 amino acids. CDR1 is ENHRY and CDR2 is SYGVKD in the germline V gene. DNA for the CDR3: TGTGCCATCAGTGATCGTGCAGGGTTGAGCAATCAGCCCCAGCATTTT. It translates to CAISDRAGLSNQPQHF.

The V call is TRBV6-1, the J call TRBJ2-7; 7 bases fit TRBD1. Germline loops: CDR1 MNHNS, CDR2 SASEGT. V was clipped by 1 base and J by 7 bases; unmatched bases: 7. This CDR3 has 14 amino acids. DNA for the CDR3: TGTGCCAGCAGTGAAGGGACAGGCAGGGGGGAGCAGTACTTC. This translates into CASSEGTGRGEQYF.

This clone was seen a single time. This sequence joins TRBV5-8 and TRBJ1-1, with 8 nucleotides matching TRBD1. After removal of 6 bases from V and 6 bases from J, the junction contained 10 bases not matched to a gene. Germline CDR1 reads SGHTS; CDR2 reads YDEGEE. CDR3 length equals 14 residues. The CDR3 reads CASNPGQAGSEAFF. The CDR3 region has the DNA TGTGCCAGCAACCCGGGACAGGCTGGTTCTGAAGCTTTCTTT.

The chain combines TRBV6-4 with TRBJ2-4, with D hard to call. This CDR3 region has 13 residues. The germline V and J ends were trimmed by 3 bases and 7 bases, with 10 bases remaining between them. Germline values: CDR1 MRHNA, CDR2 SNTAGT. CDR3 DNA: TGTGCCAGCAGTGAGGACGAGAGGAACATTCAGTACTTC. It translates to CASSEDERNIQYF.

The rearrangement joins TRBV6-5 to TRBJ2-4; D not certain. V was trimmed by 2 bases and J by 6 bases, leaving 11 bases between them. Germline values: CDR1 MNHEY, CDR2 SVGAGI. This CDR3 region has 14 residues. In DNA, the CDR3 is TGTGCCAGCAGTTACACTCCACATAGAAACATTCAGTACTTC. It codes for CASSYTPHRNIQYF.

This chain uses TRBV29-1 with TRBJ1-4; perhaps TRBD1 as D (6 bases). V dropped 4 bases and J dropped 3 bases, with 18 bases sitting between them. Germline values: CDR1 SQVTM, CDR2 ANQGSEA. CDR3 length equals 16 residues. CDR3 bases: TGCAGCGTTGCACAGGGAACACGGAGGGCTAATGAAAAACTGTTTTTT. Residues: CSVAQGTRRANEKLFF.

V gene TRBV11-2 combines with J gene TRBJ2-5; 8 positions match TRBD1. J was trimmed by 4 bases and V by 1 base; bases with no gene match: 5. The CDR3 sequence is 15 residues long. Germline CDR1 is SGHAT and CDR2 is FQNNGV. For the CDR3, the DNA is TGTGCCAGCAGCTTAGTCAGGGGGCGCCGAGAGACCCAGTACTTC. It translates to CASSLVRGRRETQYF.

This rearrangement joins TRBV7-3 to TRBJ1-2; D unclear. V lost 5 bases and J lost 1, with 8 bases in between. Germline assignment: CDR1 SGHTA and CDR2 FQGTGA. The CDR3 length is 13 residues. In nucleotides, the CDR3 is TGTGCCAGCAGCGGGGAAAGTAACTATGGCTACACCTTC. This sequence encodes CASSGESNYGYTF.

The V and J genes are TRBV2 and TRBJ2-2; either TRBD1 or TRBD2 may supply D (5 bases each). The CDR3 runs 15 residues. Germline V lookup: CDR1 SNHLY, CDR2 FYNNEI. Trimming pared 6 bases from V and 1 base from J, leaving 12 bases between. The CDR3 reads CASRRGPENTGELFF. In DNA form, the CDR3 reads TGTGCCAGCAGGAGGGGTCCCGAGAACACCGGGGAGCTGTTTTTT.

V usage is TRBV30 and J usage is TRBJ2-3, with 10 nucleotides matching TRBD2. Germline V lookup: CDR1 GTSNPN, CDR2 SVGIG (reference sequence). Trimming took 1 base from V and 6 from J; bases not matched to a gene: 13. The CDR3 contains 17 residues. The CDR3 here is CAWSALGGSGRADTQYF. CDR3 in DNA: TGTGCCTGGAGTGCACTCGGCGGAAGCGGGAGGGCGGATACGCAGTATTTT.

This clone is a singleton in its sample. The chain links TRBV6-1 to TRBJ2-1; 7 nucleotides match TRBD1. The CDR3 runs to 15 residues. The V gene's germline CDR1 is MNHNS and CDR2 SASEGT. J was trimmed by 2 bases and V by 7 bases; bases with no gene match: 8. The CDR3 DNA follows: TGTGCCAGCACTTGGGACAGTATGACCTACAATGAGCAGTTCTTC. Translated, it gives CASTWDSMTYNEQFF.

This clone showed up just a few times. The chain is built from TRBV2 and TRBJ1-2; D possibly corresponds to TRBD1 (6 bases). Germline lookup yields CDR1 SNHLY and CDR2 FYNNEI. Trimming pared 0 bases from V and 7 bases from J, leaving 12 bases between. The CDR3 sequence is 14 residues long. The CDR3: CASSEAGTISGYTF. CDR3 bases: TGTGCCAGCAGTGAAGCTGGGACAATAAGTGGCTACACCTTC.

The chain combines TRBV5-5 with TRBJ1-5; D remains ambiguous. Trimming shortened V by 2 bases and J by 2 bases, and 11 bases separated the two germline ends. This CDR3 spans 15 amino acids. Germline assignment: CDR1 SGHKS and CDR2 YYEKEE (reference sequence). CDR3: CASSFDGSRNQPQHF. CDR3 DNA sequence: TGTGCCAGCAGCTTTGACGGGAGCCGCAATCAGCCCCAGCATTTT.

This chain connects TRBV6-5 to TRBJ1-1, with a weak D call TRBD1 (6 bases). Trimming shortened V by 6 bases and J by 7 bases, and 12 bases separated the two germline ends. Germline values: CDR1 MNHEY, CDR2 SVGAGI. This CDR3 comprises 12 residues. CDR3 in DNA: TGTGCCAGCAGCCGGGGGCTTAGTGAAGCTTTCTTT. Translating gives CASSRGLSEAFF.

This clone was recorded a few times. This chain connects TRBV6-1 to TRBJ2-7; TRBD1 aligns across 8 bases. Trimming took 6 bases from V and 6 from J; bases not matched to a gene: 10. Germline lookup yields CDR1 MNHNS and CDR2 SASEGT. This CDR3 comprises 14 residues. The CDR3 DNA reads TGTGCCAGCAGGACGGGACAGGCGTATGGCGAGCAGTACTTC. This sequence encodes CASRTGQAYGEQYF.

A single count supports this clone. This chain uses TRBV6-6 with TRBJ2-1; D may match TRBD1 or TRBD2 (7 bases each). This CDR3 is built from 15 residues. From germline, CDR1 is MNHNY and CDR2 SVGAGI (reference sequence). Trimming shortened V by 2 bases and J by 10 bases, and 18 bases separated the two germline ends. Here the CDR3 reads CASSYRGASTGEQFF. CDR3 in DNA: TGTGCCAGCAGTTACCGGGGGGCCTCGACAGGGGAGCAGTTCTTC.